This entry lists 22 T cell receptor beta chains sequenced from one sample in a study of blood T cell repertoires in COVID-19. The method was immunoSEQ multiplex PCR; TCRdb's version includes in-frame clones alone and lacks a portion of them. The sample records 87,000 or so clones, roughly 87% being singletons. Sequences were obtained from peripheral blood. The source is a man aged 18-30 years with COVID-19, enrolled during active disease.

This clone has only one observation. The CDR3 DNA sequence: TGTGCCAGCAGCTTACCAGGGGCTGATGGCTACACCTTC. Translation gives CASSLPGADGYTF. V is TRBV5-4 and J is TRBJ1-2, with a possible D match to TRBD1 (6 bases). V was cut by 2 bases and J by 6 bases, with 11 bases left in between. Looked up from germline, CDR1 is SGHNT and CDR2 is YYREEE (reference sequence). This CDR3 has 13 residues.

Only one count was recorded for this clone. J is TRBJ2-2 and V is TRBV10-3, with D perhaps TRBD1 (5 bases). The CDR3 consists of 15 residues. Germline loops: CDR1 ENHRY, CDR2 SYGVKD. V lost 5 bases and J 3 bases, leaving 13 bases between the germline ends. In nucleotides, the CDR3 is TGTGCCATCAGTCCTGCTGACAGCCACACCGGGGAGCTGTTTTTT. Amino acid sequence: CAISPADSHTGELFF.

The rearrangement links TRBV6-6 to TRBJ1-5, with a weak D call TRBD1 (6 bases). This CDR3 contains 15 residues. Germline CDR1 MNHNY, CDR2 SVGAGI (reference sequence). V was trimmed by 8 bases and J by 0 bases, leaving 14 bases between them. CDR3 sequence: CASYRDNDSNQPQHF. CDR3 sequence (DNA): TGTGCCAGCTACCGGGACAACGATAGCAATCAGCCCCAGCATTTT.

This rearrangement joins TRBV2 to TRBJ2-7; 8 nucleotides align to TRBD1. The CDR3 loop spans 14 amino acids. Germline CDR1 and CDR2: SNHLY and FYNNEI. The V and J ends lost 7 bases and 5 bases, in that order; junction bases with no gene match: 10. DNA for the CDR3: TGTGCCAGCATTCTACGCGACAGGGGCCACGAGCAGTACTTC. Its protein product is CASILRDRGHEQYF. Based on the CDR3 plus reference TRBV2 and TRBJ2-7, the full variable domain is EPEVTQTPSHQVTQMGQEVILRCVPISNHLYFYWYRQILGQKVEFLVSFYNNEISEKSEIFDDQFSVERPDGSNFTLKIRSTKLEDSAMYFCASILRDRGHEQYFGPGTRLTVT.

This sequence joins TRBV5-6 and TRBJ1-2; 11 positions match TRBD1. The trim removed 4 bases at V and 0 bases at J, leaving 11 bases unmatched. The CDR3 totals 18 residues. Germline V gene sequence: CDR1 SGHDT, CDR2 YYEEEE. The CDR3 here is CASSAGQGAGFANYGYTF. The CDR3 nucleotides read TGTGCCAGCAGCGCCGGACAGGGGGCGGGTTTTGCTAACTATGGCTACACCTTC.

The chain links TRBV13 to TRBJ2-4; perhaps TRBD2 as D (6 bases). The CDR3 loop spans 13 amino acids. V was shortened by 5 bases and J by 3 bases, with 8 bases between the two germline ends. Looked up from germline, CDR1 is PRHDT and CDR2 is FYEKMQ (reference sequence). The CDR3 spells CASSPEGKNIQYF. CDR3 bases: TGTGCCAGCAGCCCGGAGGGCAAAAACATTCAGTACTTC.

V gene TRBV27 combines with J gene TRBJ2-7; 16 bases are shared with TRBD2. V shed 3 bases, J shed 3 bases, and the junction held 2 bases outside the gene matches. The germline V gene encodes CDR1 MNHEY and CDR2 SMNVEV (reference sequence). This CDR3 region has 16 residues. CDR3 bases: TGTGCCAGCAGTTTGGGACTAGCGGGGGGGAACTACGAGCAGTACTTC. Its translation is CASSLGLAGGNYEQYF.

The gene calls are TRBV6-5 and TRBJ2-2, with D maybe TRBD2 (5 bases). Trimming pared 7 bases from V and 4 bases from J, leaving 13 bases between. The CDR3 totals 14 residues. Germline V CDR1 and CDR2: MNHEY, SVGAGI. The CDR3 region has the DNA TGTGCCAGCAACAGAGGGCCCGGCACCGGGGAGCTGTTTTTT. Translating it yields CASNRGPGTGELFF.

The gene calls are TRBV9 and TRBJ2-5; D may be TRBD1 (5 bases). The V and J ends lost 4 bases and 5 bases respectively, with 12 bases between them. This CDR3 spans 13 amino acids. The germline V gene has CDR1 SGDLS and CDR2 YYNGEE. The chain's CDR3 is CASSPLSGETQYF. The CDR3 DNA is TGTGCCAGCAGCCCCTTGTCAGGGGAGACCCAGTACTTC.

V usage is TRBV6-7 and J usage is TRBJ2-7; TRBD2 matches at 8 bases. TRBV6-7 qualifies as an ORF whose function is uncertain. The CDR3 consists of 14 residues. Losses at the gene ends were 6 bases for V and 0 bases for J; bases not matched to a gene: 4. The CDR3 region has the DNA TGTGCCAGCAGAGGTAGCGGGAACTCCTACGAGCAGTACTTC. It translates to CASRGSGNSYEQYF.

The gene calls are TRBV7-2 and TRBJ2-1, with a possible D match to TRBD1 (7 bases). V was pared by 4 bases and J by 9 bases, with 10 bases between. The CDR3 runs to 12 residues. Germline V lookup: CDR1 SGHTA, CDR2 FQGNSA. The CDR3 spells CASSSRGAEQFF. CDR3 bases: TGTGCCAGCAGCTCCAGGGGGGCTGAGCAGTTCTTC.

The gene calls are TRBV7-2 and TRBJ2-2; D not certain. CDR3 length: 15 amino acids. Germline CDR1 SGHTA, CDR2 FQGNSA. Trimming stripped 5 bases from V and 0 bases from J, with 10 bases between. The CDR3 bases are TGTGCCAGCAGCCTAACGAACGCGAACACCGGGGAGCTGTTTTTT. Its translation: CASSLTNANTGELFF.

The chain carries TRBV2 and TRBJ2-7; D is perhaps TRBD2 (6 bases). Trimming removed 3 bases at V and 4 bases at J, with 13 bases between. Germline V gives CDR1 SNHLY, CDR2 FYNNEI. The CDR3 is made up of 14 amino acids. The CDR3 protein is CASSESLAGYEQYF. Here the CDR3 DNA reads TGTGCCAGCAGTGAGTCACTAGCCGGTTACGAGCAGTACTTC.

The chain recombines TRBV6-5 with TRBJ2-3; 7 bases fit TRBD2. With V trimmed by 7 bases and J by 3 bases, 10 bases remained unmatched. This CDR3 contains 15 residues. In germline, CDR1 is MNHEY, CDR2 SVGAGI. DNA for the CDR3: TGTGCCAGCAACACCGGAGTGGGAGGGACAGATACGCAGTATTTT. Its protein is CASNTGVGGTDTQYF.

J is TRBJ2-7 and V is TRBV29-1; TRBD1 matches at 8 bases. The CDR3 spans 14 residues. V shed 6 bases, J shed 0 bases, and the junction held 7 bases outside the gene matches. Germline loops: CDR1 SQVTM, CDR2 ANQGSEA. The CDR3 is CSVEGQDNSYEQYF. The DNA for the CDR3 is TGCAGCGTCGAGGGACAGGACAACTCCTACGAGCAGTACTTC.

The J gene is TRBJ2-3, the V gene TRBV5-1; TRBD2 might be the D (6 bases). CDR1 and CDR2 (germline): SGHRS, YFSETQ. The CDR3 is 17 residues long. V lost 4 bases, J lost 0 bases, and 18 bases lay in between. The CDR3 loop is CASSASLARASTDTQYF. For the CDR3, the DNA is TGCGCCAGCAGCGCCTCACTAGCACGCGCTAGCACAGATACGCAGTATTTT.

The chain joins TRBV24-1 to TRBJ2-1, with D possibly being TRBD1 (6 bases). V lost 6 bases, J lost 0 bases, and 14 bases lay in between. Germline-derived CDR1 and CDR2 are KGHDR and SFDVKD. CDR3 length equals 16 residues. The CDR3 region is CATSSGGGRSYNEQFF. In nucleotides, the CDR3 is TGTGCCACCAGTAGCGGTGGGGGCCGCTCCTACAATGAGCAGTTCTTC.

This chain joins TRBV18 and TRBJ2-7; D is possibly TRBD2 (6 bases). There are 14 residues in the CDR3. CDR1 is KGHSH and CDR2 is LQKENI in the germline V gene. The V and J ends lost 2 bases and 0 bases respectively, with 8 bases between them. This CDR3 is CASSPRRDSYEQYF. CDR3 sequence (DNA): TGTGCCAGCTCACCAAGGAGGGACTCCTACGAGCAGTACTTC.

The genes are TRBV19 and TRBJ1-1; a weak D match, TRBD1 (5 bases). The CDR3 consists of 13 residues. Germline CDR1 reads LNHDA; CDR2 reads SQIVND (reference sequence). Trimming removed 3 bases at V and 6 bases at J, with 11 bases between. Written as DNA, the CDR3 is TGTGCCAGTAGTATGATTCAGGGTTCTGAAGCTTTCTTT. Encoded protein: CASSMIQGSEAFF.

The chain links TRBV12-3 or TRBV12-4 to TRBJ2-1; D is undetermined. V shed 6 bases and J shed 6 bases, with 6 bases lying between them. The CDR3 loop spans 11 amino acids. This CDR3 is CASRRRNEQFF. The CDR3 DNA is TGTGCCAGCAGGCGCCGCAATGAGCAGTTCTTC.

The chain is built from TRBV11-1 and TRBJ2-2; 8 nucleotides match TRBD1. CDR1 and CDR2 (germline): SGHAT, FQDESV (reference sequence). The CDR3 has 15 amino acids. The J segment lost 3 bases and the V segment lost 1 base, leaving 1 base of the junction unmatched. The CDR3: CASSLGTGHTGELFF. The CDR3 nucleotides read TGTGCCAGCAGCTTAGGGACAGGGCACACCGGGGAGCTGTTTTTT.

The J gene is TRBJ2-7, the V gene TRBV19, with D possibly matching TRBD2 (5 bases). The germline gives CDR1 LNHDA, CDR2 SQIVND (reference sequence). V was shortened by 5 bases and J by 5 bases, with 13 bases between the two germline ends. The CDR3 has 13 residues. The CDR3 DNA follows: TGTGCCAGTAGTCTGAGGGCCAACCACGAGCAGTACTTC. This codes for CASSLRANHEQYF.